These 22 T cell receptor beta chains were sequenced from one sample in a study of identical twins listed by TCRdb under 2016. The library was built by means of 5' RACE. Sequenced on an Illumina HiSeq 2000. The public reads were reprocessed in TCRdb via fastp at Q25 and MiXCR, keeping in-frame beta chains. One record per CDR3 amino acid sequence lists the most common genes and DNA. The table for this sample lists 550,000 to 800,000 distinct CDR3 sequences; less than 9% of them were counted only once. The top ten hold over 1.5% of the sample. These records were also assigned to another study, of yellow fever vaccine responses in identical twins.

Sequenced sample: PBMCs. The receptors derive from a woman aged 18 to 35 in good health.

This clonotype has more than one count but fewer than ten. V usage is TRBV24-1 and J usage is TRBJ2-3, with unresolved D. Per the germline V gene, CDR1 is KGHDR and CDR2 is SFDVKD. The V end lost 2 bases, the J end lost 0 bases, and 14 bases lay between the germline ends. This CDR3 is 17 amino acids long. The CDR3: CATSDSSSNPSTDTQYF. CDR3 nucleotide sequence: TGTGCCACCAGTGATTCCTCCAGCAACCCTAGCACAGATACGCAGTATTTT.

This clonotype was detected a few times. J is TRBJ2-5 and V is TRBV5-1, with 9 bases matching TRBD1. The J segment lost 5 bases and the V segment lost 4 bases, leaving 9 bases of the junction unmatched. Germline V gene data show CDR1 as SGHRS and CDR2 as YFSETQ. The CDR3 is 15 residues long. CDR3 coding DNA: TGCGCCAGCAGCCCCACAACAGGGGGCCGGGAGACCCAGTACTTC. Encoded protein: CASSPTTGGRETQYF.

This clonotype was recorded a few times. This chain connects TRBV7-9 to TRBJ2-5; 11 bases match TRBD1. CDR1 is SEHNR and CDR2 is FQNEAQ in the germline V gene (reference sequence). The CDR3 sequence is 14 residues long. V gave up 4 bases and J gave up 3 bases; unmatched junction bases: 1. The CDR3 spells CASSSGQGEETQYF. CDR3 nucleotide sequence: TGTGCCAGCAGCTCGGGACAGGGGGAAGAGACCCAGTACTTC.

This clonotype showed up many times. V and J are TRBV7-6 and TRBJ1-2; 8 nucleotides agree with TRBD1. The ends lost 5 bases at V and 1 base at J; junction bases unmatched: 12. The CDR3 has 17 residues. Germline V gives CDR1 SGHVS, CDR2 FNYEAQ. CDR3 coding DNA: TGTGCCAGCAGCGATTTCCCCGGGACAGGCAGTAACTATGGCTACACCTTC. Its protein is CASSDFPGTGSNYGYTF.

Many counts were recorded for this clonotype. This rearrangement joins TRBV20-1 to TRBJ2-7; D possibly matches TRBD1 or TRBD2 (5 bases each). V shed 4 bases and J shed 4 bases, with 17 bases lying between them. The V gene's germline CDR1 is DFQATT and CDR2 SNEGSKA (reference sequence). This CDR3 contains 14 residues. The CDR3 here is CSANRDARSYEQYF. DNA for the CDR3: TGCAGTGCTAACCGGGACGCCCGGTCGTACGAGCAGTACTTC.

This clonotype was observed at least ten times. The CDR3 bases are TGCAGTGCGCCAGGGGGAATCGGCAATCAGCCCCAGCATTTT. It codes for CSAPGGIGNQPQHF. J is TRBJ1-5 and V is TRBV20-1; 7 nucleotides agree with TRBD1. There are 14 residues in the CDR3. Germline V CDR1 and CDR2: DFQATT, SNEGSKA (reference sequence). V lost 6 bases and J lost 2; bases outside the gene matches: 7.

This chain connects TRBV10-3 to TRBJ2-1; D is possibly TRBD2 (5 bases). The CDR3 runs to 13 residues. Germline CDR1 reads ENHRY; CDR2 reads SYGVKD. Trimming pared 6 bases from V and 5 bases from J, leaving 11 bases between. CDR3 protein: CAISDGVNNEQFF. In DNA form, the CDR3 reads TGTGCCATCAGCGACGGGGTGAACAATGAGCAGTTCTTC.

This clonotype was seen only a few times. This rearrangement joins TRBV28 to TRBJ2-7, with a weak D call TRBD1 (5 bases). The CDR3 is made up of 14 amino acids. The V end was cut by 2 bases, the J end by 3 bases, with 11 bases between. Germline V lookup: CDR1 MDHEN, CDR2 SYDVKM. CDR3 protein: CASSLPGKGYEQYF. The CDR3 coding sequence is TGTGCCAGCAGTTTACCAGGGAAGGGCTACGAGCAGTACTTC. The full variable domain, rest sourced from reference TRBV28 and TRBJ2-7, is DVKVTQSSRYLVKRTGEKVFLECVQDMDHENMFWYRQDPGLGLRLIYFSYDVKMKEKGDIPEGYSVSREKKERFSLILESASTNQTSMYLCASSLPGKGYEQYFGPGTRLTVT.

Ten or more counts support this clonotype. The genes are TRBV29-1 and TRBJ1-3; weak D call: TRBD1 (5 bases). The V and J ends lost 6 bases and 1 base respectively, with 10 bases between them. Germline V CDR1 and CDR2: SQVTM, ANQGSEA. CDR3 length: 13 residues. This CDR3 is CSVAGGSGNTIYF. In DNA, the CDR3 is TGCAGCGTAGCCGGGGGGTCTGGAAACACCATATATTTT.

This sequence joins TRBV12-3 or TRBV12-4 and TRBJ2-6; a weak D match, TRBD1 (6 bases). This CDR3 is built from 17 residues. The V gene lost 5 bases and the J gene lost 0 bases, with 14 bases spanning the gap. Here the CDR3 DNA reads TGTGCCAGCAGTCCCGGGACACTCAGCTCTGGGGCCAACGTCCTGACTTTC. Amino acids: CASSPGTLSSGANVLTF.

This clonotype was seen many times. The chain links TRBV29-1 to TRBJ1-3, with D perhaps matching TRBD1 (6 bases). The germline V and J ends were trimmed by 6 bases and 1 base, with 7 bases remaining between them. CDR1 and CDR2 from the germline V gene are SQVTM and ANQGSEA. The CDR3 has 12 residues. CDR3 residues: CSVQGSGNTIYF. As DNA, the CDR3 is TGCAGCGTACAGGGATCTGGAAACACCATATATTTT.

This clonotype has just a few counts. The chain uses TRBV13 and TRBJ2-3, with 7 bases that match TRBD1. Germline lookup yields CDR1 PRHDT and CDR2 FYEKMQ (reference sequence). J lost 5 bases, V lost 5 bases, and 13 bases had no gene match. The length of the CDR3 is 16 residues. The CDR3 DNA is TGTGCCAGCAGCCTTCGCCCCAGGGGGAGTGGAGATACGCAGTATTTT. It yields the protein CASSLRPRGSGDTQYF.

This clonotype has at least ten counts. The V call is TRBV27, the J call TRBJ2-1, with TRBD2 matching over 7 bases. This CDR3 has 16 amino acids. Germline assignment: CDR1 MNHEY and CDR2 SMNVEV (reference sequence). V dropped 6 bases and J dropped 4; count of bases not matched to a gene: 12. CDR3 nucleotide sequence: TGTGCCAGCAGACTCCTACTAGCGAGTCGATACAATGAGCAGTTCTTC. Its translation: CASRLLLASRYNEQFF.

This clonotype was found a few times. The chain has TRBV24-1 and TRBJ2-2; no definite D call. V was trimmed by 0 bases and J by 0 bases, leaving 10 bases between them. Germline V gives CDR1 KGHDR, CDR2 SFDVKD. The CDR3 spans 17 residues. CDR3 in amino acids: CATSDLPSPANTGELFF. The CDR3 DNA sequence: TGTGCCACCAGTGATTTGCCTAGTCCCGCGAACACCGGGGAGCTGTTTTTT.

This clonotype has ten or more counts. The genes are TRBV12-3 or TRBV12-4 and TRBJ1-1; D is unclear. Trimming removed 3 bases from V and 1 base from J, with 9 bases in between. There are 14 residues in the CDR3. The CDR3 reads CASSLSGANTEAFF. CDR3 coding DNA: TGTGCCAGCAGTTTGTCTGGAGCGAACACTGAAGCTTTCTTT.

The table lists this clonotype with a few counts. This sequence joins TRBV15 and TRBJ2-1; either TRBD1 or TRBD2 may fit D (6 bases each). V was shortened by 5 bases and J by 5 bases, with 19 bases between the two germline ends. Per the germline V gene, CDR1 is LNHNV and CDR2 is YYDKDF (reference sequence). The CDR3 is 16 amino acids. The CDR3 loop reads CATSLTPGADDNEQFF. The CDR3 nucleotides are TGTGCCACCAGCCTAACCCCGGGGGCAGACGACAATGAGCAGTTCTTC.

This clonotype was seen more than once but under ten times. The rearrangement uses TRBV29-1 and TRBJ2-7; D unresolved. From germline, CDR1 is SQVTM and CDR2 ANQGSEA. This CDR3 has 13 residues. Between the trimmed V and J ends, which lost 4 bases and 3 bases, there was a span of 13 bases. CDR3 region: CSVVERENYEQYF. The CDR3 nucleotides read TGCAGCGTTGTTGAAAGGGAAAACTACGAGCAGTACTTC.

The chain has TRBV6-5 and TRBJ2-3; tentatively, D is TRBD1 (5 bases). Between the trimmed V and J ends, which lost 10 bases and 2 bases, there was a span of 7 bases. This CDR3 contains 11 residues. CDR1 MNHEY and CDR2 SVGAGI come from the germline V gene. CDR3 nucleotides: TGTGCCACAGGGATCACAGATACGCAGTATTTT. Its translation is CATGITDTQYF.

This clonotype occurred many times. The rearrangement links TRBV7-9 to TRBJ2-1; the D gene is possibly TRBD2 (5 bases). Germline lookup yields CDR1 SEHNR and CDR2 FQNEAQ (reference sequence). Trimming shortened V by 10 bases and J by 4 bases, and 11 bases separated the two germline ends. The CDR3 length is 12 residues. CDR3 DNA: TGTGCCACCGAAAGCGGATACAATGAGCAGTTCTTC. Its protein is CATESGYNEQFF.

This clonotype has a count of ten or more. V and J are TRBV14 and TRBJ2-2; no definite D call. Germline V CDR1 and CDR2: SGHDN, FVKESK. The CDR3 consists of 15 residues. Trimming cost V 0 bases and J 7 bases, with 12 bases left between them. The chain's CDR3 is CASSQDEAGLGELFF. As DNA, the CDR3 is TGTGCCAGCAGCCAAGATGAGGCAGGTCTCGGGGAGCTGTTTTTT.

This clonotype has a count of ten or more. The CDR3 reads CASSSGQATTGELFF. In DNA form, the CDR3 reads TGTGCCAGCAGCTCTGGACAGGCAACCACCGGGGAGCTGTTTTTT. The genes are TRBV7-9 and TRBJ2-2; the match to TRBD1 covers 7 bases. The germline gives CDR1 SEHNR, CDR2 FQNEAQ (reference sequence). The CDR3 length is 15 residues. V shed 4 bases and J 4 bases; nucleotides not matched to a gene: 6.

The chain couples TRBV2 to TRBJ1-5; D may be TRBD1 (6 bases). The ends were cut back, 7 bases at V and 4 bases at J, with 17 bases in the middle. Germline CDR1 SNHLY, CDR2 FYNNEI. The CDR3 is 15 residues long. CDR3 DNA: TGTGCCAGCACTCCACAGGGTGGAGGGAATCAGCCCCAGCATTTT. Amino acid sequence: CASTPQGGGNQPQHF.